The 16 T cell receptor beta chains reported below all come from one sample, sequenced in a study of OX40 agonist ivuxolimab in advanced cancers. Data came from immunoSEQ multiplex PCR; TCRdb stores just in-frame clones and leaves some out. The table lists 90,000 to 100,000 clones, roughly 83% of them singletons. The sequencing used CD4+ or CD8+ T cells sorted from blood, collected in a trial of the OX40 agonist ivuxolimab. Every receptor here comes from an adult with an advanced solid tumor such as melanoma, head and neck, liver or kidney cancer.

J is TRBJ1-5 and V is TRBV27; D unresolved. Germline CDR1 MNHEY, CDR2 SMNVEV (reference sequence). V was clipped by 4 bases and J by 0 bases, with 19 bases between them. The CDR3 has 18 residues. The DNA of the CDR3 is TGTGCCAGCAGTTCCCTCGTGGGTTTGGGTTATAGCAATCAGCCCCAGCATTTT. Protein sequence: CASSSLVGLGYSNQPQHF.

J is TRBJ2-7 and V is TRBV10-3, with D hard to call. Between the trimmed V and J ends, which lost 3 bases and 2 bases, there was a span of 20 bases. Germline loops: CDR1 ENHRY, CDR2 SYGVKD. CDR3 length equals 17 residues. The DNA of the CDR3 is TGTGCCATCAGTGAAAGGAGTGGTGGTTCGACAACCTACGAGCAGTACTTC. Its protein product is CAISERSGGSTTYEQYF.

This sequence joins TRBV5-1 and TRBJ1-1; no clear D gene. V lost 0 bases and J 4 bases, leaving 7 bases between the germline ends. This CDR3 contains 13 residues. From germline, CDR1 is SGHRS and CDR2 YFSETQ. Here the CDR3 reads CASSLVVGTEAFF. In DNA form, the CDR3 reads TGCGCCAGCAGCTTGGTGGTAGGCACTGAAGCTTTCTTT.

The J gene is TRBJ1-2, the V gene TRBV10-3; the D is unclear. CDR1 and CDR2 (germline): ENHRY, SYGVKD. The CDR3 covers 13 residues. V lost 2 bases, J lost 4 bases, and 8 bases lay in between. CDR3: CAISEGVSYGYTF. CDR3 nucleotide sequence: TGTGCCATCAGTGAGGGGGTCTCCTATGGCTACACCTTC.

The chain carries TRBV19 and TRBJ2-5; 10 bases map to TRBD1. Per germline, CDR1 LNHDA and CDR2 SQIVND (reference sequence). The junction had 11 bases not matched to a gene; V was cut back by 4 bases and J by 9 bases. This CDR3 has 15 amino acids. The CDR3 nucleotides are TGTGCCAGTAGTACGGGCAGAGACAGGGGGCGCGCCCAGTACTTC. It is translated as CASSTGRDRGRAQYF.

This clone was counted once. The rearrangement joins TRBV11-2 to TRBJ2-5; D ambiguous. Germline CDR1 SGHAT, CDR2 FQNNGV. The CDR3 extends over 15 amino acids. The V gene lost 0 bases and the J gene lost 2 bases, with 10 bases spanning the gap. CDR3 loop: CASSLDWARQETQYF. DNA for the CDR3: TGTGCCAGCAGCTTAGATTGGGCTAGGCAAGAGACCCAGTACTTC.

This clone was detected a few times. The chain uses TRBV18 and TRBJ1-1, with D hard to call. Per germline, CDR1 KGHSH and CDR2 LQKENI. Trimming removed 2 bases from V and 0 bases from J, with 13 bases in between. The CDR3 sequence is 16 residues long. CDR3 amino acids: CASSPWAKPMNTEAFF. The CDR3 nucleotides are TGTGCCAGCTCACCATGGGCAAAACCAATGAACACTGAAGCTTTCTTT. Using reference TRBV18 and TRBJ1-1 for the parts outside the CDR3, the full variable domain is NAGVMQNPRHLVRRRGQEARLRCSPMKGHSHVYWYRQLPEEGLKFMVYLQKENIIDESGMPKERFSAEFPKEGPSILRIQQVVRGDSAAYFCASSPWAKPMNTEAFFGQGTRLTVV.

The CDR3 DNA reads TGTGCCAGCAGCCAGGCAGGGGGGTCGGCGCCCCAGCATTTT. Protein product: CASSQAGGSAPQHF. This chain uses TRBV4-2 with TRBJ1-5; 7 nucleotides agree with TRBD1. The junction had 8 bases not matched to a gene; V was cut back by 3 bases and J by 9 bases. The CDR3 is 14 residues long. Germline V CDR1 and CDR2: LGHNA, YNFKEQ.

This chain links TRBV6-5 with TRBJ1-1; D unclear. Deletions cut 0 bases from V and 1 base from J, with 9 bases between. From germline, CDR1 is MNHEY and CDR2 SVGAGI. This CDR3 region has 15 residues. CDR3 sequence (DNA): TGTGCCAGCAGTTACTCGCAGGTCAAGAACACTGAAGCTTTCTTT. Protein sequence: CASSYSQVKNTEAFF.

The sample holds many counts of this clone. This chain connects TRBV9 to TRBJ2-7; D is uncertain. Germline V gives CDR1 SGDLS, CDR2 YYNGEE. CDR3 size: 13 residues. V dropped 0 bases and J dropped 0 bases, with 4 bases sitting between them. The chain's CDR3 is CASSVGPSYEQYF. The CDR3 nucleotides read TGTGCCAGCAGCGTAGGACCCTCCTACGAGCAGTACTTC.

This clone was counted once. The chain has TRBV6-1 and TRBJ2-7, with 9 bases matching TRBD1. The trim removed 10 bases at V and 1 base at J, leaving 8 bases unmatched. The length of the CDR3 is 14 residues. Germline CDR1 and CDR2: MNHNS and SASEGT. The CDR3 DNA is TGTGCCACCAGACAGGGGGGGGATTCCTACGAGCAGTACTTC. Its protein is CATRQGGDSYEQYF.

This chain uses TRBV9 with TRBJ2-5; TRBD1 aligns across 9 bases. The DNA end is more similar to TRBJ2-7, so the J call may be wrong. Looked up from germline, CDR1 is SGDLS and CDR2 is YYNGEE. The length of the CDR3 is 14 residues. This CDR3 is CASSPGTGPLEQYF. Written as DNA, the CDR3 is TGTGCCAGCAGCCCCGGGACAGGGCCTCTCGAGCAGTACTTC.

The chain combines TRBV7-2 with TRBJ2-7; 7 bases line up with TRBD1. There are 14 residues in the CDR3. From germline, CDR1 is SGHTA and CDR2 FQGNSA. V lost 6 bases, J lost 1 base, and 6 bases stayed unmatched. The CDR3 DNA reads as TGTGCCAGCAGGAGAACGGGACAGTCCTACGAGCAGTACTTC. As protein: CASRRTGQSYEQYF.

The V and J genes are TRBV19 and TRBJ2-5; D is perhaps TRBD1 (5 bases). Trimming took off 2 bases at V and 4 bases at J, with 11 bases between the two ends. The CDR3 sequence is 14 residues long. In germline, CDR1 is LNHDA, CDR2 SQIVND (reference sequence). The CDR3 DNA reads as TGTGCCAGTAGTATACCCGGAAGGGGAGAGACCCAGTACTTC. This codes for CASSIPGRGETQYF.

The gene calls are TRBV28 and TRBJ2-5; 12 positions agree with TRBD2. Germline lookup yields CDR1 MDHEN and CDR2 SYDVKM. V shed 5 bases and J 5 bases; nucleotides not matched to a gene: 9. The CDR3 extends over 16 amino acids. The CDR3 sequence: CASSATSGGPRETQYF. Here the CDR3 DNA reads TGTGCCAGCAGTGCGACTAGCGGGGGCCCTAGGGAGACCCAGTACTTC.

The chain employs TRBV19 and TRBJ1-1; 9 nucleotides line up with TRBD1. The germline V gene has CDR1 LNHDA and CDR2 SQIVND (reference sequence). This CDR3 comprises 15 residues. V dropped 7 bases and J dropped 4; count of bases not matched to a gene: 10. The CDR3 spells CASTNRGLEGTEAFF. The CDR3 region has the DNA TGTGCCAGTACTAACAGGGGGCTAGAGGGCACTGAAGCTTTCTTT. The full variable domain, its missing parts supplied by reference TRBV19 and TRBJ1-1, is DGGITQSPKYLFRKEGQNVTLSCEQNLNHDAMYWYRQDPGQGLRLIYYSQIVNDFQKGDIAEGYSVSREKKESFPLTVTSAQKNPTAFYLCASTNRGLEGTEAFFGQGTRLTVV.